The 17 T cell receptor beta chains below all came from one sample that was sequenced in a study of PD-L1 blockade in urothelial cancer. Time point defined: pretreatment peripheral blood. Method: immunoSEQ multiplex PCR; TCRdb's copy keeps in-frame clones and lacks some. The sample contains fewer than 95,000 clones, 84% of which appear only once. Material: PBMCs, obtained around atezolizumab (anti-PD-L1) treatment. The receptors were sampled from a man aged 60 to 69 with urothelial cancer.

The J gene is TRBJ2-3, the V gene TRBV10-2; 9 bases align to TRBD1. The germline gives CDR1 WSHSY, CDR2 SAAADI. Losses at the gene ends were 7 bases for V and 1 base for J; bases not matched to a gene: 9. The CDR3 contains 16 residues. The CDR3 DNA sequence: TGCGCCAGCATCGTGGCGGGACAGGGTCGCACAGATACGCAGTATTTT. Translation: CASIVAGQGRTDTQYF.

The genes are TRBV6-5 and TRBJ1-2, with TRBD1 matching 10 bases. Germline values: CDR1 MNHEY, CDR2 SVGAGI. CDR3 length equals 14 residues. Unmatched junction bases numbered 5, after V lost 2 bases and J lost 8 bases. DNA of the CDR3: TGTGCCAGCAGTTACGCGGACAGGGGGGGAGGCTACACCTTC. Its translation is CASSYADRGGGYTF.

This clone was observed a single time. The chain combines TRBV7-9 with TRBJ1-2; TRBD1 agrees at 11 bases. With 1 base clipped from V and 8 bases from J, the junction kept 3 bases outside the gene matches. Germline assignment: CDR1 SEHNR and CDR2 FQNEAQ (reference sequence). The CDR3 runs to 14 residues. This chain's CDR3 is CASSLGTGGAGYTF. Written as DNA, the CDR3 is TGTGCCAGCAGCTTAGGGACAGGGGGCGCGGGCTACACCTTC.

This chain links TRBV21-1 with TRBJ2-7; the DNA was not compared with TRBD1, the D call given in the table. TRBV21-1 is annotated as a pseudogene. This CDR3 region has 14 residues. The CDR3, as DNA: TGTGCCAGCAGCAAAACAGGGACCTCCTACGAGCAGTACTTC. It codes for CASSKTGTSYEQYF.

This clone was detected a few times. The DNA of the CDR3 is TGTGCCAGCAGTAGACTAGCGGGGGCCTTCACCGACGAGCTGTTTTTT. It specifies CASSRLAGAFTDELFF. The chain joins TRBV27 to TRBJ2-2; 12 positions match TRBD2. In germline, CDR1 is MNHEY, CDR2 SMNVEV (reference sequence). The V gene end was trimmed by 5 bases and the J gene end by 11 bases; junction bases not matched to a gene: 12. The CDR3 is made up of 16 amino acids.

J is TRBJ2-1 and V is TRBV12-5, with 7 bases aligning to TRBD2. CDR1 and CDR2 (germline): LGHNT, FRNRAP. This CDR3 has 15 residues. The V gene end was trimmed by 1 base and the J gene end by 2 bases; junction bases not matched to a gene: 2. CDR3 sequence: CASGLGGSTYNEQFF. CDR3 sequence (DNA): TGTGCTAGTGGTTTGGGCGGGAGTACCTACAATGAGCAGTTCTTC.

This clone has a handful of counts. The CDR3: CASSLTGNTEAFF. DNA for the CDR3: TGTGCCAGCAGTTTGACAGGGAACACTGAAGCTTTCTTT. This rearrangement joins TRBV28 to TRBJ1-1; a weak D match, TRBD1 (6 bases). The V end was cut by 3 bases, the J end by 1 base, with 6 bases between. Germline V lookup: CDR1 MDHEN, CDR2 SYDVKM. The CDR3 has 13 amino acids. The full variable domain, in which reference TRBV28 and TRBJ1-1 provide the parts outside the CDR3, is DVKVTQSSRYLVKRTGEKVFLECVQDMDHENMFWYRQDPGLGLRLIYFSYDVKMKEKGDIPEGYSVSREKKERFSLILESASTNQTSMYLCASSLTGNTEAFFGQGTRLTVV.

This sequence joins TRBV15 and TRBJ2-3; the match to TRBD2 covers 10 bases. The length of the CDR3 is 14 residues. Trimming cost V 6 bases and J 3 bases; bases outside gene matches: 3. Germline loops: CDR1 LNHNV, CDR2 YYDKDF (reference sequence). The CDR3 DNA follows: TGTGCCACCAGTCGGACTAGCGGAACAGATACGCAGTATTTT. Protein: CATSRTSGTDTQYF.

The chain couples TRBV9 to TRBJ2-7, with 9 positions matching TRBD1. From germline, CDR1 is SGDLS and CDR2 YYNGEE. CDR3 length equals 16 residues. Trimming at V came to 0 bases and at J to 4 bases, leaving 8 bases not matched to a gene. The CDR3 here is CASSVDPGQGGYEQYF. The CDR3 DNA reads as TGTGCCAGCAGCGTAGATCCGGGACAGGGAGGGTACGAGCAGTACTTC. The full variable domain, completed using reference TRBV9 and TRBJ2-7, is DSGVTQTPKHLITATGQRVTLRCSPRSGDLSVYWYQQSLDQGLQFLIQYYNGEERAKGNILERFSAQQFPDLHSELNLSSLELGDSALYFCASSVDPGQGGYEQYFGPGTRLTVT.

V usage is TRBV6-5 and J usage is TRBJ2-1; 13 bases match TRBD2. J lost 7 bases, V lost 8 bases, and 8 bases had no gene match. The CDR3 runs to 15 residues. Looked up from germline, CDR1 is MNHEY and CDR2 is SVGAGI. The CDR3: CASGETSGRSNEQFF. In nucleotides, the CDR3 is TGTGCCAGCGGGGAGACTAGCGGGAGGTCAAATGAGCAGTTCTTC.

This clone was counted once. J is TRBJ2-2 and V is TRBV6-5; unclear D gene. CDR1 is MNHEY, CDR2 SVGAGI, per germline. V lost 4 bases to trimming and J lost 0 bases, with 6 bases between them. The CDR3 covers 14 residues. The CDR3 coding sequence is TGTGCCAGCAGTTCTACTGCGAACACCGGGGAGCTGTTTTTT. Translating gives CASSSTANTGELFF.

The chain is built from TRBV11-3 and TRBJ2-6; no firm D call. Per germline, CDR1 SGHNT and CDR2 YENEEA. CDR3 size: 13 residues. Trimming pared 4 bases from V and 4 bases from J, leaving 5 bases between. The DNA of the CDR3 is TGTGCCAGCAGCTCCCGGGGGGCCAACGTCCTGACTTTC. Translating gives CASSSRGANVLTF.

The chain is built from TRBV6-5 and TRBJ1-5, with D perhaps matching TRBD1 (5 bases). The ends were cut back, 0 bases at V and 5 bases at J, with 11 bases in the middle. CDR1 and CDR2 (germline): MNHEY, SVGAGI. The CDR3 extends over 15 amino acids. CDR3 region: CASSYSREGHQPQHF. The CDR3 coding sequence is TGTGCCAGCAGTTACTCGAGGGAGGGGCATCAGCCCCAGCATTTT.

The rearrangement links TRBV5-4 to TRBJ2-5; D may be TRBD1 (5 bases). The germline gives CDR1 SGHNT, CDR2 YYREEE (reference sequence). The CDR3 loop spans 15 amino acids. Trimming cost V 5 bases and J 4 bases, with 18 bases left between them. The CDR3 nucleotides are TGTGCCAGCAGATACGCAGCAGGGCCAGGAGAGACCCAGTACTTC. As protein: CASRYAAGPGETQYF.

The V and J genes are TRBV6-5 and TRBJ1-2; 7 bases match TRBD1. The V and J ends lost 6 bases and 7 bases, in that order; junction bases with no gene match: 14. The CDR3 sequence is 15 residues long. Germline V CDR1 and CDR2: MNHEY, SVGAGI. The CDR3 protein is CASSLTATGSGGYTF. In DNA, the CDR3 is TGTGCCAGCAGCCTTACTGCGACAGGGTCTGGTGGCTACACCTTC.

The chain has TRBV18 and TRBJ2-7, with 9 bases lining up with TRBD1. The J segment lost 3 bases and the V segment lost 0 bases, leaving 3 bases of the junction unmatched. The CDR3 runs to 15 residues. The V gene's germline CDR1 is KGHSH and CDR2 LQKENI. CDR3 amino acids: CASSPPGQGFYEQYF. CDR3 sequence (DNA): TGTGCCAGCTCACCACCGGGACAGGGTTTCTACGAGCAGTACTTC.

V gene TRBV28 combines with J gene TRBJ2-1, with no clear D. V lost 2 bases and J lost 6, with 17 bases in between. This CDR3 has 16 amino acids. Looked up from germline, CDR1 is MDHEN and CDR2 is SYDVKM. CDR3 protein: CASSLGALVRSNEQFF. CDR3 coding DNA: TGTGCCAGCAGTTTAGGAGCTCTGGTTCGGAGCAATGAGCAGTTCTTC.